These 28 T cell receptor beta chains were sequenced from one sample in a study of PD-1 blockade in classical Hodgkin lymphoma. With no exception, relapse followed autologous stem cell transplantation in all patients, and brentuximab vedotin exposure varied. Magnetic negative selection isolated CD8+ T cells from thawed PBMCs. Sequencing used immunoSEQ multiplex PCR; TCRdb keeps in-frame clones, though not all of them. The sample includes 12,000 or so clones, roughly 84% of them seen just once. Source: CD8+ T cells from blood, taken at baseline. The receptor set was obtained from a human donor with classical Hodgkin lymphoma.

The rearrangement joins TRBV19 to TRBJ1-1; D remains unclear. This CDR3 region has 11 residues. The V and J ends lost 10 bases and 1 base respectively, with 7 bases between them. Germline-derived CDR1 and CDR2 are LNHDA and SQIVND (reference sequence). The DNA of the CDR3 is TGTGCCATTACGACGAACACTGAAGCTTTCTTT. It yields the protein CAITTNTEAFF.

This chain connects TRBV13 to TRBJ1-4; perhaps TRBD1 as D (6 bases). The CDR3 is 15 amino acids. Germline-derived CDR1 and CDR2 are PRHDT and FYEKMQ (reference sequence). V was cut by 2 bases and J by 10 bases, with 17 bases left in between. The CDR3 protein is CASSLSPGEVGKLFF. In DNA, the CDR3 is TGTGCCAGCAGCTTAAGCCCAGGGGAGGTCGGAAAACTGTTTTTT. Complete variable domain (other parts from reference TRBV13 and TRBJ1-4): AAGVIQSPRHLIKEKRETATLKCYPIPRHDTVYWYQQGPGQDPQFLISFYEKMQSDKGSIPDRFSAQQFSDYHSELNMSSLELGDSALYFCASSLSPGEVGKLFFGSGTQLSVL.

This clone was seen more than once but under ten times. The gene calls are TRBV4-1 and TRBJ2-2; the D is unclear. Germline V gene sequence: CDR1 MGHRA, CDR2 YSYEKL. V was trimmed by 3 bases and J by 8 bases, leaving 10 bases between them. The CDR3 runs to 13 residues. The CDR3 spells CASSHVELGELFF. The CDR3 DNA sequence: TGCGCCAGCAGCCATGTAGAGTTGGGGGAGCTGTTTTTT.

The V gene is TRBV27, the J gene TRBJ1-5; possibly TRBD1 for D (5 bases). V lost 6 bases, J lost 4 bases, and 16 bases lay in between. Germline values: CDR1 MNHEY, CDR2 SMNVEV (reference sequence). This CDR3 contains 15 residues. Here the CDR3 DNA reads TGTGCCAGCAGAAGTACTGGGGCTGGGAATCAGCCCCAGCATTTT. It encodes CASRSTGAGNQPQHF.

The rearrangement joins TRBV4-1 to TRBJ1-2; D is possibly TRBD1 (5 bases). Germline CDR1 MGHRA, CDR2 YSYEKL. V lost 4 bases to trimming and J lost 2 bases, with 20 bases between them. The CDR3 covers 17 residues. The CDR3 DNA follows: TGCGCCAGCAGCCTCGCCACGGGGCCAGAGGAGAACTATGGCTACACCTTC. It codes for CASSLATGPEENYGYTF.

This chain uses TRBV5-1 with TRBJ2-7; the D call may be TRBD1 or TRBD2 (6 bases each). Per germline, CDR1 SGHRS and CDR2 YFSETQ. This CDR3 is 16 amino acids long. V lost 5 bases and J 0 bases, leaving 18 bases between the germline ends. This CDR3 is CASRQAPGAYSYEQYF. The CDR3 DNA follows: TGCGCCAGCAGACAGGCCCCGGGGGCCTACTCCTACGAGCAGTACTTC.

This clone appeared a single time. This chain connects TRBV7-8 to TRBJ2-7; no firm D call. V lost 5 bases and J lost 2, with 10 bases in between. The germline gives CDR1 SGHVS, CDR2 FQNEAQ. The length of the CDR3 is 13 residues. CDR3 sequence reads: CASSLGGTYEQYF. The CDR3 DNA follows: TGTGCCAGCAGCCTTGGTGGCACCTACGAGCAGTACTTC.

The chain combines TRBV28 with TRBJ2-7; the match to TRBD2 covers 9 bases. V lost 1 base, J lost 0 bases, and 4 bases stayed unmatched. The CDR3 contains 16 residues. Germline assignment: CDR1 MDHEN and CDR2 SYDVKM. CDR3 DNA sequence: TGTGCCAGCAGTTTATTAGCGGGAGCTACCTCCTACGAGCAGTACTTC. It specifies CASSLLAGATSYEQYF.

The chain carries TRBV29-1 and TRBJ2-5; no reliable D call. The DNA matches TRBJ2-7 better at its end, which makes the J call doubtful. In germline, CDR1 is SQVTM, CDR2 ANQGSEA. This CDR3 has 12 amino acids. The CDR3 spells CSVSVYSYEQYF. In nucleotides, the CDR3 is TGCAGCGTTTCGGTATACTCCTACGAGCAGTACTTC.

The genes are TRBV4-3 and TRBJ2-1; D is unresolved. The CDR3 is made up of 16 amino acids. Trimming left V 0 bases short and J 2 bases short, with 11 bases between. CDR1 is LGHNA and CDR2 is YSLEER in the germline V gene. DNA of the CDR3: TGCGCCAGCAGCCAAGATCGGGCAGGACCCTACAATGAGCAGTTCTTC. This encodes CASSQDRAGPYNEQFF.

The rearrangement joins TRBV11-2 to TRBJ2-7; no clear D gene. CDR1 and CDR2 (germline): SGHAT, FQNNGV. The V end lost 0 bases, the J end lost 5 bases, and 5 bases lay between the germline ends. The CDR3 consists of 12 residues. The CDR3 DNA is TGTGCCAGCAGCTTAGATGCCCACGAGCAGTACTTC. Encoded protein: CASSLDAHEQYF.

V gene TRBV4-1 combines with J gene TRBJ2-7; D possibly corresponds to TRBD1 (6 bases). Germline CDR1 is MGHRA and CDR2 is YSYEKL. This CDR3 is built from 17 residues. V lost 0 bases to trimming and J lost 1 base, with 16 bases between them. The CDR3 nucleotides read TGCGCCAGCAGCCAAGAAGCCCCCGGGACACCTTCCTACGAGCAGTACTTC. This gives the protein CASSQEAPGTPSYEQYF.

This chain joins TRBV28 and TRBJ2-7; the match to TRBD2 covers 10 bases. Germline V gives CDR1 MDHEN, CDR2 SYDVKM. Unmatched junction bases numbered 4, after V lost 6 bases and J lost 2 bases. The CDR3 covers 14 residues. The CDR3: CASRLLAGTYEQYF. For the CDR3, the DNA is TGTGCCAGCAGGTTACTAGCGGGGACCTACGAGCAGTACTTC.

The rearrangement links TRBV5-5 to TRBJ1-4, with D unresolved. This CDR3 has 11 amino acids. The germline V gene encodes CDR1 SGHKS and CDR2 YYEKEE (reference sequence). The germline V and J ends were trimmed by 4 bases and 12 bases, with 10 bases remaining between them. The CDR3, as DNA: TGTGCCAGCAGCCCGGGTGAGGAACTGTTTTTT. This gives the protein CASSPGEELFF.

The CDR3 nucleotides are TGTGCCAGCAGTTTTTCGGAAACCCTCCACTTT. This gives the protein CASSFSETLHF. V usage is TRBV28 and J usage is TRBJ1-6; no firm D call. CDR3 size: 11 residues. From germline, CDR1 is MDHEN and CDR2 SYDVKM. V lost 3 bases and J lost 14, with 8 bases in between.

V usage is TRBV7-9 and J usage is TRBJ2-3; TRBD1 matches at 9 bases. Per the germline V gene, CDR1 is SEHNR and CDR2 is FQNEAQ (reference sequence). CDR3 size: 18 residues. V was clipped by 3 bases and J by 1 base; unmatched bases: 11. CDR3 DNA: TGTGCCAGCAGCTTTGTCCCGGGACAGGGTTTCGGCACAGATACGCAGTATTTT. Translating gives CASSFVPGQGFGTDTQYF.

This clone was observed a handful of times. The rearrangement uses TRBV7-9 and TRBJ2-7, with 10 bases identical to TRBD2. The CDR3 length is 15 residues. Germline V lookup: CDR1 SEHNR, CDR2 FQNEAQ (reference sequence). V lost 2 bases and J lost 6; bases outside the gene matches: 7. The CDR3 spells CASSLTSGRGSEQYF. CDR3 bases: TGTGCCAGCAGCTTAACGAGCGGGAGGGGCTCCGAGCAGTACTTC.

V is TRBV7-6 and J is TRBJ2-7; possibly TRBD1 for D (6 bases). The V and J ends lost 4 bases and 4 bases respectively, with 14 bases between them. The CDR3 runs to 14 residues. In germline, CDR1 is SGHVS, CDR2 FNYEAQ. The DNA of the CDR3 is TGTGCCAGCAGCTCGATGGGGGCGCCGTACGAGCAGTACTTC. Its translation is CASSSMGAPYEQYF.

The V gene is TRBV1, the J gene TRBJ2-3; TRBD2, the table's D call, lacks a check against the DNA. TRBV1 is an annotated pseudogene. The CDR3 is 17 residues long. DNA for the CDR3: TGCACCAGCACCCGAACTAGCGGGGGGGGGAGCACAGATACGCAGTATTTT. Encoded protein: CTSTRTSGGGSTDTQYF.

This clone appeared a single time. The chain combines TRBV6-5 with TRBJ2-7, with D hard to call. CDR1 is MNHEY and CDR2 is SVGAGI in the germline V gene. CDR3 length: 14 amino acids. V lost 2 bases to trimming and J lost 2 bases, with 10 bases between them. Here the CDR3 DNA reads TGTGCCAGCAGTTACACTGGACGTCCCTACGAGCAGTACTTC. Protein: CASSYTGRPYEQYF.

The rearrangement uses TRBV29-1 and TRBJ1-1; D may be TRBD1 (5 bases). Trimming took 0 bases from V and 1 from J, leaving 6 bases between them. There are 13 residues in the CDR3. CDR1 is SQVTM and CDR2 is ANQGSEA in the germline V gene. The CDR3 DNA is TGCAGCGTTGAAGATGGGGCGAACACTGAAGCTTTCTTT. Protein: CSVEDGANTEAFF.

A single count supports this clone. The rearrangement joins TRBV20-1 to TRBJ1-1; D not resolved. This CDR3 is built from 11 residues. CDR1 DFQATT and CDR2 SNEGSKA come from the germline V gene (reference sequence). Trimming removed 5 bases at V and 9 bases at J, with 13 bases between. The CDR3 DNA sequence: TGCAGTGCTCTAAAAACTTGGCAAGCTTTCTTT. Translating it yields CSALKTWQAFF.

V gene TRBV11-2 combines with J gene TRBJ2-7, with 11 nucleotides matching TRBD1. Losses at the gene ends were 6 bases for V and 1 base for J; bases not matched to a gene: 11. This CDR3 contains 17 residues. CDR1 SGHAT and CDR2 FQNNGV come from the germline V gene. CDR3 sequence (DNA): TGTGCCAGCAGGTCGGGGGACAGGGGGTCACTATCCTACGAGCAGTACTTC. Amino acids: CASRSGDRGSLSYEQYF.

This sequence joins TRBV7-9 and TRBJ1-2, with 8 bases identical to TRBD1. J gave up 6 bases and V 5 bases, and 11 bases lay outside the gene matches. CDR1 and CDR2 (germline): SEHNR, FQNEAQ (reference sequence). The CDR3 totals 15 residues. In DNA, the CDR3 is TGTGCCAGCAGCCACCGACAGGGGACAAGCCATGGCTACACCTTC. This sequence encodes CASSHRQGTSHGYTF.

The CDR3 region has the DNA TGTGCCAGCAGCCCCGTTTTGGACGGGGAGCTGTTTTTT. It specifies CASSPVLDGELFF. The chain links TRBV7-9 to TRBJ2-2; D is unresolved. Per the germline V gene, CDR1 is SEHNR and CDR2 is FQNEAQ (reference sequence). The CDR3 covers 13 residues. V was clipped by 5 bases and J by 7 bases, with 11 bases between them.

The chain recombines TRBV30 with TRBJ2-1; D is unclear. The germline V and J ends were trimmed by 3 bases and 8 bases, with 14 bases remaining between them. This CDR3 region has 13 residues. Per germline, CDR1 GTSNPN and CDR2 SVGIG (reference sequence). CDR3 sequence (DNA): TGTGCCTGGAGCGACCCCCCCAGAGATGAGCAGTTCTTC. This translates into CAWSDPPRDEQFF.

A single count supports this clone. The V call is TRBV28, the J call TRBJ1-3, with unresolved D. This CDR3 has 15 amino acids. Trimming left V 3 bases short and J 0 bases short, with 9 bases between. Germline assignment: CDR1 MDHEN and CDR2 SYDVKM. This chain's CDR3 is CASSFSRSSGNTIYF. Here the CDR3 DNA reads TGTGCCAGCAGTTTTAGTCGGAGCTCTGGAAACACCATATATTTT.

The chain links TRBV19 to TRBJ1-1; possibly TRBD1 for D (6 bases). The V gene's germline CDR1 is LNHDA and CDR2 SQIVND (reference sequence). The CDR3 consists of 15 residues. V gave up 7 bases and J gave up 0 bases, with 15 bases separating them. This CDR3 reads CASTGDNSMNTEAFF. The CDR3 DNA follows: TGTGCCAGTACTGGGGACAATAGCATGAACACTGAAGCTTTCTTT.